This entry lists 22 T cell receptor beta chains sequenced from one sample in a study of T cells in tumors after PD-1 blockade. Sequencing was performed with immunoSEQ multiplex PCR; in TCRdb, only in-frame clones are kept and a portion is missing. Counted here are 34,000 or so clones, 73% occurring once; the ten biggest clones make up under 50%. Sequences were derived from PBMCs, sampled after anti-PD-1 treatment. The origin of the receptors is a human donor with basal cell carcinoma.

Only one count was recorded for this clone. The chain is built from TRBV4-1 and TRBJ1-4; 7 bases are shared with TRBD1. The CDR3 consists of 16 residues. V gave up 4 bases and J gave up 8 bases; unmatched junction bases: 13. In germline, CDR1 is MGHRA, CDR2 YSYEKL. In DNA, the CDR3 is TGCGCCAGCAGCCCCAACCCCACAGGGGCATGGGAAAAACTGTTTTTT. Its protein product is CASSPNPTGAWEKLFF.

The rearrangement uses TRBV7-8 and TRBJ1-2; possibly TRBD1 for D (6 bases). Germline V lookup: CDR1 SGHVS, CDR2 FQNEAQ. V was cut by 5 bases and J by 7 bases, with 14 bases left in between. This CDR3 comprises 13 residues. CDR3 in amino acids: CASSRGGAGGYTF. The DNA for the CDR3 is TGTGCCAGCAGCCGAGGGGGGGCTGGTGGCTACACCTTC.

The genes are TRBV6-5 and TRBJ1-6, with TRBD1 as a possible D gene (5 bases). V was pared by 5 bases and J by 9 bases, with 14 bases between. The CDR3 covers 14 residues. Germline loops: CDR1 MNHEY, CDR2 SVGAGI. The CDR3 DNA is TGTGCCAGCAGTACGGGGACCCGCAGTTCACCCCTCCACTTT. Protein: CASSTGTRSSPLHF.

In its sample, this clone was seen a few times. The chain links TRBV3-1 (or the pseudogene TRBV3-2) to TRBJ2-7; D is unresolved. The CDR3 totals 15 residues. Trimming left V 0 bases short and J 7 bases short, with 16 bases between. From germline, CDR1 is LGHDT and CDR2 YNNKEL (reference sequence). The CDR3 bases are TGTGCCAGCAGCCAAGATCTCGGCAGCCCGCGAGAGCAGTACTTC. Translating it yields CASSQDLGSPREQYF.

The V gene is TRBV5-4, the J gene TRBJ1-2, with a weak D call TRBD1 (5 bases). The CDR3 consists of 13 residues. Germline CDR1 reads SGHNT; CDR2 reads YYREEE (reference sequence). V gave up 1 base and J gave up 8 bases, with 12 bases separating them. The CDR3 sequence: CASSLKVGGGYTF. In DNA form, the CDR3 reads TGTGCCAGCAGCTTGAAAGTGGGGGGAGGCTACACCTTC. Filled out from reference TRBV5-4 and TRBJ1-2, the complete variable domain reads ETGVTQSPTHLIKTRGQQVTLRCSSQSGHNTVSWYQQALGQGPQFIFQYYREEENGRGNFPPRFSGLQFPNYSSELNVNALELDDSALYLCASSLKVGGGYTFGSGTRLTVV.

The chain combines TRBV10-3 with TRBJ2-1; TRBD2 matches at 9 bases. Germline V CDR1 and CDR2: ENHRY, SYGVKD. This CDR3 has 15 residues. J gave up 2 bases and V 6 bases, and 5 bases lay outside the gene matches. CDR3 sequence reads: CAISLGTSPYNEQFF. CDR3 DNA: TGTGCCATCAGCCTCGGGACTAGCCCCTACAATGAGCAGTTCTTC.

V is TRBV2 and J is TRBJ2-7; D is unresolved. CDR3 size: 11 residues. CDR1 is SNHLY, CDR2 FYNNEI, per germline. Trimming removed 6 bases from V and 2 bases from J, with 5 bases in between. CDR3 in amino acids: CASSPAYEQYF. CDR3 in DNA: TGTGCCAGCAGCCCAGCCTACGAGCAGTACTTC.

The chain uses TRBV7-8 and TRBJ1-5, with D perhaps TRBD1 (6 bases). Germline lookup yields CDR1 SGHVS and CDR2 FQNEAQ. Trimming removed 4 bases at V and 2 bases at J, with 18 bases between. The CDR3 totals 17 residues. CDR3 loop: CASSYDRTPLGNQPQHF. The CDR3 nucleotides read TGTGCCAGCAGCTACGACAGGACTCCCCTTGGCAATCAGCCCCAGCATTTT. Drawing the rest from reference TRBV7-8 and TRBJ1-5, the complete variable domain is GAGVSQSPRYKVAKRGQDVALRCDPISGHVSLFWYQQALGQGPEFLTYFQNEAQLDKSGLPSDRFFAERPEGSVSTLKIQRTQQEDSAVYLCASSYDRTPLGNQPQHFGDGTRLSIL.

This chain connects TRBV9 to TRBJ2-2; no clear D. From germline, CDR1 is SGDLS and CDR2 YYNGEE. The V end lost 7 bases, the J end lost 0 bases, and 10 bases lay between the germline ends. The CDR3 loop spans 14 amino acids. CDR3 bases: TGTGCCAGCGGCGCCGGAGCGAACACCGGGGAGCTGTTTTTT. This sequence encodes CASGAGANTGELFF. Using reference TRBV9 and TRBJ2-2 for the parts outside the CDR3, the full variable domain is DSGVTQTPKHLITATGQRVTLRCSPRSGDLSVYWYQQSLDQGLQFLIQYYNGEERAKGNILERFSAQQFPDLHSELNLSSLELGDSALYFCASGAGANTGELFFGEGSRLTVL.

This chain links TRBV5-5 with TRBJ1-6; D remains ambiguous. Germline V gives CDR1 SGHKS, CDR2 YYEKEE (reference sequence). There are 13 residues in the CDR3. Trimming stripped 0 bases from V and 7 bases from J, with 5 bases between. CDR3 DNA: TGTGCCAGCAGCTTGGAATTCAATTCACCCCTCCACTTT. The encoded protein is CASSLEFNSPLHF.

Written as DNA, the CDR3 is TGCGCCAGCTCCCCCGGGAGAGCCAAAAACATTCAGTACTTC. Translation: CASSPGRAKNIQYF. V gene TRBV5-1 combines with J gene TRBJ2-4; tentative D call: TRBD2 (6 bases). Germline CDR1 and CDR2: SGHRS and YFSETQ. The CDR3 runs to 14 residues. The ends were cut back, 7 bases at V and 0 bases at J, with 11 bases in the middle.

This clone was seen just once. The chain joins TRBV30 to TRBJ2-2; 12 bases agree with TRBD2. The CDR3 spans 15 residues. V dropped 0 bases and J dropped 5; count of bases not matched to a gene: 1. The germline V gene has CDR1 GTSNPN and CDR2 SVGIG (reference sequence). This CDR3 reads CAWSVTSGRTGELFF. The CDR3 nucleotides are TGTGCCTGGAGTGTAACTAGCGGGAGGACCGGGGAGCTGTTTTTT.

V gene TRBV4-1 combines with J gene TRBJ2-3; 9 nucleotides line up with TRBD2. The CDR3 sequence is 15 residues long. Per the germline V gene, CDR1 is MGHRA and CDR2 is YSYEKL. The V segment lost 2 bases and the J segment 6 bases; nucleotides outside the gene matches: 6. CDR3 sequence reads: CASSQLGLAGDTQYF. The CDR3 nucleotides read TGCGCCAGCAGCCAACTGGGACTAGCAGGCGATACGCAGTATTTT.

This chain connects TRBV5-6 to TRBJ2-7, with TRBD1 matching 7 bases. This CDR3 region has 16 residues. The germline CDR1 and CDR2 sequences are SGHDT and YYEEEE. The V gene end was trimmed by 0 bases and the J gene end by 3 bases; junction bases not matched to a gene: 9. CDR3 nucleotides: TGTGCCAGCAGCTTGGAGGGGGCCCTACCCCTCTACGAGCAGTACTTC. It yields the protein CASSLEGALPLYEQYF.

This rearrangement joins TRBV5-1 to TRBJ2-1, with 8 nucleotides matching TRBD2. The J segment lost 7 bases and the V segment lost 5 bases, leaving 11 bases of the junction unmatched. The germline V gene has CDR1 SGHRS and CDR2 YFSETQ. The CDR3 runs 15 residues. The CDR3 nucleotides read TGCGCCAGCAGACTGGGGACTAGACGGGGGAATGAGCAGTTCTTC. As protein: CASRLGTRRGNEQFF.

This clone was counted a single time. V and J are TRBV9 and TRBJ2-5, with 8 bases fitting TRBD2. The CDR3 has 15 residues. CDR1 is SGDLS and CDR2 is YYNGEE in the germline V gene. The V gene end was trimmed by 4 bases and the J gene end by 6 bases; junction bases not matched to a gene: 11. The CDR3 spells CASSLRGGTGQTQYF. The CDR3 nucleotides are TGTGCCAGCAGCCTCCGGGGGGGTACAGGGCAGACCCAGTACTTC.

This clone was seen only a few times. The chain uses TRBV13 and TRBJ1-3; D ambiguous. The CDR3 length is 14 residues. Germline V CDR1 and CDR2: PRHDT, FYEKMQ (reference sequence). V lost 9 bases and J lost 3, with 15 bases in between. The CDR3 DNA reads as TGTGCCAGTTCGGCGGACCCAAATGGAAACACCATATATTTT. Translated: CASSADPNGNTIYF.

This sequence joins TRBV6-1 and TRBJ2-6, with a weak D call TRBD1 (5 bases). The CDR3 spans 16 residues. V lost 4 bases and J lost 4, with 14 bases in between. Germline lookup yields CDR1 MNHNS and CDR2 SASEGT. The CDR3 is CASSGQWTSGANVLTF. The CDR3 DNA is TGTGCCAGCAGTGGCCAATGGACAAGCGGGGCCAACGTCCTGACTTTC.

The chain links TRBV4-3 to TRBJ1-1, with D possibly being TRBD1 (5 bases). Germline V gives CDR1 LGHNA, CDR2 YSLEER. The CDR3 contains 14 residues. The V end was cut by 5 bases, the J end by 4 bases, with 14 bases between. The CDR3 nucleotides are TGCGCCAGCAGCGAAACGGGGGGAATCACTGAAGCTTTCTTT. Translated, it gives CASSETGGITEAFF.

This sequence joins TRBV7-3 and TRBJ2-3; D is uncertain. V dropped 11 bases and J dropped 4 bases, with 19 bases sitting between them. The CDR3 covers 14 residues. Per the germline V gene, CDR1 is SGHTA and CDR2 is FQGTGA. The CDR3 DNA is TGTGCCCCCTTTGATAGGTGTGCGGCAGATACGCAGTATTTT. It specifies CAPFDRCAADTQYF.

J is TRBJ2-3 and V is TRBV5-1; tentative D call: TRBD1 (5 bases). V was pared by 0 bases and J by 2 bases, with 10 bases between. CDR3 length: 15 amino acids. The germline gives CDR1 SGHRS, CDR2 YFSETQ. The DNA of the CDR3 is TGCGCCAGCAGCTTGGAGCCAGGGAACACAGATACGCAGTATTTT. Amino acids: CASSLEPGNTDTQYF.

CDR3 sequence reads: CASSLITYYEQYF. CDR3 in DNA: TGTGCCAGCAGCTTAATAACCTACTACGAGCAGTACTTC. The V and J genes are TRBV7-2 and TRBJ2-7; D gene unclear. CDR1 is SGHTA and CDR2 is FQGNSA in the germline V gene. The V gene lost 2 bases and the J gene lost 3 bases, with 8 bases spanning the gap. The CDR3 is 13 amino acids.